This passage covers 2 T cell receptor beta chains from one sample sequenced in a study of spatial heterogeneity in lung cancer. Time point: blood at routine non-recurrence follow-up after resection. The sequenced material consisted of unsorted whole RNA from tumor, nontumor lung or frozen PBMC. MiXCR, applied by TCRdb to the 5' RACE reads, yields one record per CDR3 protein. The sample has around 47,000 distinct CDR3 sequences; roughly 7.4% are singletons. Sequencing was performed on PBMCs, taken at follow-up. These receptors were collected from a female donor with early-stage non-small cell lung cancer.

This clonotype was observed at least ten times. The chain has TRBV15 and TRBJ1-1; D is unresolved. Germline assignment: CDR1 LNHNV and CDR2 YYDKDF (reference sequence). V was pared by 9 bases and J by 0 bases, with 14 bases between. The length of the CDR3 is 14 residues. The CDR3 nucleotides read TGTGCCACTTGGGGAGCAGAGATGAACACTGAAGCTTTCTTT. This sequence encodes CATWGAEMNTEAFF.

This clonotype was counted at least ten times. V usage is TRBV6-5 and J usage is TRBJ2-5; TRBD1 aligns across 9 bases. The CDR3 loop spans 18 amino acids. Trimming took 5 bases from V and 4 from J; bases not matched to a gene: 17. Germline loops: CDR1 MNHEY, CDR2 SVGAGI. The DNA for the CDR3 is TGTGCCAGCAGTCTATTTACCACAGGGGGCCGAGGAAGAGAGACCCAGTACTTC. Its translation is CASSLFTTGGRGRETQYF.